These 25 T cell receptor beta chains originate from one sample sequenced in a study of CD8+CD57+ T cells in acquired aplastic anemia. The template used for profiling TCR beta VDJ and CDR3 was genomic DNA. TCRdb reprocessed the reads with MiXCR, giving one entry per CDR3 protein. The table shows roughly 150,000 distinct CDR3 sequences, with around half occurring only once. Patients who underwent sequencing had shown CD8+CD57+ cell expansion by flow cytometry. The sample consisted of sorted CD4+, CD8+, or CD8+CD57+ T cells (not recorded which) from PBMCs. The receptor source for this set is a human donor with aplastic anemia.

This clonotype was counted a few times. The chain employs TRBV10-3 and TRBJ1-6; D not resolved. CDR3 length equals 13 residues. CDR1 and CDR2 from the germline V gene are ENHRY and SYGVKD. The germline V and J ends were trimmed by 3 bases and 7 bases, with 7 bases remaining between them. The CDR3 reads CAISDRTNSPLHF. The DNA for the CDR3 is TGTGCCATCAGTGACCGGACGAATTCACCCCTCCACTTT.

The chain couples TRBV25-1 to TRBJ1-2; perhaps TRBD1 as D (6 bases). Germline values: CDR1 MGHDK, CDR2 SYGVNS. This CDR3 region has 14 residues. V was shortened by 4 bases and J by 1 base, with 10 bases between the two germline ends. CDR3 DNA: TGTGCCAGCAGTGCTCTACAGGGTAACTATGGCTACACCTTC. This gives the protein CASSALQGNYGYTF.

This clonotype was counted between two and nine times. A much larger clone lies one base from this, so it may be a read error. The chain links TRBV20-1 to TRBJ2-3; weak D call: TRBD2 (6 bases). This CDR3 comprises 14 residues. Per germline, CDR1 DFQATT and CDR2 SNEGSKA (reference sequence). CDR3 in amino acids: CSASTGTSTGTQYF. CDR3 nucleotides: TGCAGTGCTAGTACGGGCACTAGCACAGGTACGCAGTATTTT.

This clonotype was recorded many times. The J gene is TRBJ2-1, the V gene TRBV7-2, with a tentative D call TRBD2 (6 bases). This CDR3 contains 12 residues. Germline V CDR1 and CDR2: SGHTA, FQGNSA. V was shortened by 1 base and J by 14 bases, with 12 bases between the two germline ends. In DNA, the CDR3 is TGTGCCAGCAGCTTAGAAGTAGGGGAGGAGTTCTTC. It specifies CASSLEVGEEFF.

This clonotype appeared a few times. J is TRBJ1-5 and V is TRBV5-5; 9 nucleotides align to TRBD1. V shed 4 bases, J shed 5 bases, and the junction held 4 bases outside the gene matches. This CDR3 contains 14 residues. The germline gives CDR1 SGHKS, CDR2 YYEKEE (reference sequence). CDR3 loop: CASSGDREDQPQHF. The CDR3 DNA reads TGTGCCAGCAGCGGGGACAGGGAAGATCAGCCCCAGCATTTT.

The chain couples TRBV19 to TRBJ2-1; 9 nucleotides align to TRBD1. The germline V gene has CDR1 LNHDA and CDR2 SQIVND (reference sequence). This CDR3 has 15 amino acids. Trimming took 6 bases from V and 6 from J; bases not matched to a gene: 9. This CDR3 is CASRPSRDRVNEQFF. The CDR3, as DNA: TGTGCCAGTAGGCCCTCCCGGGACAGGGTCAATGAGCAGTTCTTC.

Turning to this clonotype: This clone may be a read error of a much larger clone one base away. The chain has TRBV6-1 and TRBJ1-2; possible D gene TRBD1, 6 bases. The CDR3 has 13 residues. The germline V gene has CDR1 MNHNS and CDR2 SASEGT. As DNA, the CDR3 is TGTGCCAGCAGCCACAGGGAGGACTATGGCTGCACCTTC. Its protein is CASSHREDYGCTF.

This clonotype has at least ten counts. V gene TRBV9 combines with J gene TRBJ2-5; TRBD1 matches 9 bases. From germline, CDR1 is SGDLS and CDR2 YYNGEE. The CDR3 spans 13 residues. The V and J ends lost 4 bases and 5 bases, in that order; junction bases with no gene match: 3. The chain's CDR3 is CASSTGTGETQYF. For the CDR3, the DNA is TGTGCCAGCAGCACCGGGACAGGGGAGACCCAGTACTTC.

This clonotype was observed a handful of times. This chain joins TRBV18 and TRBJ1-2; D unresolved. Germline CDR1 and CDR2: KGHSH and LQKENI. Trimming stripped 6 bases from V and 8 bases from J, with 16 bases between. This CDR3 has 13 amino acids. The CDR3 DNA sequence: TGTGCCAGCTCGAAGCTCGGGGATCAAGGCTACACCTTC. Translated, it gives CASSKLGDQGYTF.

The gene calls are TRBV9 and TRBJ2-7, with 11 bases lining up with TRBD2. Trimming removed 4 bases from V and 4 bases from J; junction bases left unmatched: 7. Germline V CDR1 and CDR2: SGDLS, YYNGEE. CDR3 length equals 15 residues. As DNA, the CDR3 is TGTGCCAGCAGCCCCACCGGGACTAGCGGTTACGAGCAGTACTTC. Its protein product is CASSPTGTSGYEQYF.

This clonotype was observed many times. The chain has TRBV12-3 or TRBV12-4 and TRBJ2-7, with 9 bases matching TRBD1. The V gene end was trimmed by 5 bases and the J gene end by 3 bases; junction bases not matched to a gene: 5. The CDR3 runs to 14 residues. The CDR3 reads CASSPQGQGYEQYF. The CDR3 DNA reads TGTGCCAGCAGTCCTCAGGGACAGGGCTACGAGCAGTACTTC.

This clonotype was seen many times. This chain connects TRBV2 to TRBJ2-1; D unresolved. Between the trimmed V and J ends, which lost 3 bases and 6 bases, there was a span of 3 bases. Germline lookup yields CDR1 SNHLY and CDR2 FYNNEI. The CDR3 is 11 residues long. CDR3 coding DNA: TGTGCCAGCAGTGACAGCAATGAGCAGTTCTTC. Translation gives CASSDSNEQFF.

This chain joins TRBV29-1 and TRBJ2-1; 11 bases fit TRBD1. The V gene's germline CDR1 is SQVTM and CDR2 ANQGSEA. The CDR3 has 12 residues. V shed 7 bases, J shed 10 bases, and the junction held 6 bases outside the gene matches. The CDR3 bases are TGCAGCGGGGGACAGGGGGAAGGGGAGCAGTTCTTC. It is translated as CSGGQGEGEQFF.

Of note for this clonotype: This may come from a read error, since a much larger clone is one base off. The chain employs TRBV5-4 and TRBJ1-2, with TRBD1 as a possible D gene (6 bases). Looked up from germline, CDR1 is SGHNT and CDR2 is YYREEE (reference sequence). There are 14 residues in the CDR3. The CDR3 sequence is CASNLVGAPGGYTF. The CDR3, as DNA: TGTGCCAGCAACTTGGTGGGGGCTCCGGGAGGCTACACCTTC.

The rearrangement uses TRBV12-3 or TRBV12-4 and TRBJ2-5, with 9 bases identical to TRBD1. V gave up 4 bases and J gave up 5 bases; unmatched junction bases: 5. This CDR3 region has 14 residues. The CDR3 coding sequence is TGTGCCAGCAGTTCACAGGGGGCTAGGGAGACCCAGTACTTC. Translating gives CASSSQGARETQYF.

V and J are TRBV6-5 and TRBJ1-3; no clear D gene. The length of the CDR3 is 13 residues. Trimming shortened V by 2 bases and J by 4 bases, and 6 bases separated the two germline ends. Germline values: CDR1 MNHEY, CDR2 SVGAGI. The CDR3 sequence: CASSYAGGNTIYF. The CDR3 coding sequence is TGTGCCAGCAGTTACGCCGGAGGAAACACCATATATTTT.

The DNA for the CDR3 is TGTGCCAGCAGTTTTCACCTAGCGGGGAACCTGGAGACCCAGTACTTC. Residues: CASSFHLAGNLETQYF. The V gene is TRBV7-2, the J gene TRBJ2-5; 9 bases are shared with TRBD2. The CDR3 runs to 16 residues. CDR1 and CDR2 from the germline V gene are SGHTA and FQGNSA. The junction had 13 bases not matched to a gene; V was cut back by 6 bases and J by 5 bases.

Remarks on this clonotype: A much larger clone is a single base away; this may be a read error. The chain uses TRBV2 and TRBJ2-7, with TRBD1 identical over 7 bases. CDR1 SNHLY and CDR2 FYNNEI come from the germline V gene. The CDR3 runs to 15 residues. The V gene end was trimmed by 6 bases and the J gene end by 0 bases; junction bases not matched to a gene: 8. CDR3 sequence (DNA): TGTGCCAGCAGCCAGCCACAGGGGCGCTCCTACGAGCAGTACGTC. Amino acid sequence: CASSQPQGRSYEQYV.

CDR3 bases: TGTGCCATGGGGGGGCAAAAACCCTACGAGCAGTACTTC. Translation gives CAMGGQKPYEQYF. The chain couples TRBV10-3 to TRBJ2-5, with D perhaps matching TRBD2 (7 bases). The DNA end is a closer match to TRBJ2-7, so the J assignment may be wrong. Germline CDR1 is ENHRY and CDR2 is SYGVKD. There are 13 residues in the CDR3.

V is TRBV20-1 and J is TRBJ1-5; D is ambiguous. Germline loops: CDR1 DFQATT, CDR2 SNEGSKA (reference sequence). Trimming took off 1 base at V and 0 bases at J, with 13 bases between the two ends. The CDR3 totals 16 residues. The CDR3 loop is CSARVRAGDSNQPQHF. The CDR3 nucleotides read TGCAGTGCTAGAGTTAGGGCAGGCGATAGCAATCAGCCCCAGCATTTT.

There are a few counts of this clonotype. Germline and junction disagree at one end, which may indicate a read error. The chain links TRBV6-6 to TRBJ2-5; 9 bases match TRBD1. The CDR3 spans 13 residues. CDR1 and CDR2 from the germline V gene are MNHNY and SVGAGI (reference sequence). CDR3 sequence reads: CAISDGTGFVQYF. The CDR3 coding sequence is TGTGCCATCAGTGACGGGACAGGGTTTGTCCAGTACTTC.

This clonotype was found many times. V and J are TRBV19 and TRBJ1-4, with 7 nucleotides matching TRBD1. Germline V gene data show CDR1 as LNHDA and CDR2 as SQIVND (reference sequence). The CDR3 extends over 14 amino acids. V was clipped by 6 bases and J by 8 bases; unmatched bases: 9. The CDR3 sequence: CASSTTGDEEKLFF. The CDR3 DNA reads TGTGCCAGTAGCACAACAGGGGACGAAGAAAAACTGTTTTTT.

The chain is built from TRBV19 and TRBJ1-3, with D unresolved. Between the trimmed V and J ends, which lost 4 bases and 0 bases, there was a span of 10 bases. Germline CDR1 and CDR2: LNHDA and SQIVND (reference sequence). This CDR3 is built from 15 residues. CDR3 sequence reads: CASSTRVGSGNTIYF. The CDR3 coding sequence is TGTGCCAGTAGTACTCGGGTAGGCTCTGGAAACACCATATATTTT.

This clonotype was observed once. The chain joins TRBV19 to TRBJ1-2; 8 bases line up with TRBD1. J gave up 2 bases and V 5 bases, and 4 bases lay outside the gene matches. Germline CDR1 is LNHDA and CDR2 is SQIVND (reference sequence). The CDR3 covers 14 residues. This CDR3 reads CASSARTGNYGYTF. As DNA, the CDR3 is TGTGCCAGTAGTGCCCGGACAGGGAACTATGGCTACACCTTC. Together with reference TRBV19 and TRBJ1-2, the CDR3 gives the full variable domain: DGGITQSPKYLFRKEGQNVTLSCEQNLNHDAMYWYRQDPGQGLRLIYYSQIVNDFQKGDIAEGYSVSREKKESFPLTVTSAQKNPTAFYLCASSARTGNYGYTFGSGTRLTVV.

This clonotype was picked up a small number of times. This chain links TRBV6-2 or TRBV6-3 with TRBJ2-6, with D possibly TRBD2 on 7 matching bases. This CDR3 comprises 16 residues. V lost 6 bases and J 3 bases, leaving 15 bases between the germline ends. Germline V gene data show CDR1 as MNHEY and CDR2 as SVGEGT. The chain's CDR3 is CASSQGGGVGANVLTF. The CDR3 DNA reads as TGTGCCAGCAGCCAAGGAGGGGGGGTTGGGGCCAACGTCCTGACTTTC.